The source of this TCR beta chain is a study of cytomegalovirus exposure and HLA in healthy donors. V lost 4 bases, J lost 7 bases, and 12 bases lay in between. Germline CDR1 ENHRY, CDR2 SYGVKD. The CDR3 covers 13 residues. Use of 60 Vbeta and 13 Jbeta primers characterized the PCR. TCRdb keeps only in-frame clones here, not all; method: immunoSEQ multiplex PCR. This sample has 200,000 or so clones; about 90% occur once, and the top ten carry 0.2% to 0.3%. Turning to this clone: Antigen: not known.

Findings and limits, study-wide: After further analysis at a later stage, 16,951 TCR beta sequences were associated with HLA alleles at 0.05 false discovery rate.

The chain joins TRBV10-3 to TRBJ2-3; D ambiguous. This TCR was sampled from a girl under two years old in good health and CMV-seronegative. Material for sequencing was PBMCs. CDR3 residues: CAISVVPINTQYF. Here the CDR3 DNA reads TGTGCCATCAGTGTAGTTCCGATTAATACGCAGTATTTT.